This TCR beta chain was documented in a study of blood T cell repertoires in COVID-19. Enrolled through a virtual design, the participants were between roughly 18 and 90 years of age and came from around 25 US areas. The study assigned cohorts using participant-reported clinical history. People in the exposed group encountered a COVID-19 case within 2 weeks before entering the study. CDR3 length equals 15 residues. V was pared by 3 bases and J by 4 bases, with 7 bases of the junction left unmatched. Per germline, CDR1 MGHRA and CDR2 YSYEKL. Under the authors' procedure: Estimated nucleated cell counts came from reference gene primer amplification. Sequenced by immunoSEQ multiplex PCR; TCRdb stores in-frame clones only, minus some. Clone size and V and J calls were adopted from that table, with D and trimming inferred from the DNA. Among 200,000 to 300,000 clones listed, approximately 89% were seen once.

Sequenced material: PBMCs or T cells enriched from blood (not recorded which). V and J are TRBV4-1 and TRBJ1-2; 8 bases are shared with TRBD1. The sequence derives from a woman aged 40 to 49 who had been exposed to COVID-19. The CDR3 nucleotides are TGCGCCAGCAGCCAGAGCCAGGGGGCGGGCTATGGCTACACCTTC. Amino acid sequence: CASSQSQGAGYGYTF.